The clone carrying this TCR beta chain has a handful of counts. The antigen is unknown. Looked up from germline, CDR1 is SGHNT and CDR2 is YENEEA. The CDR3 has 13 residues. V trimming: 5 bases; J trimming: 10 bases; junction bases outside the gene matches: 6. TCRdb analysed the reads with MiXCR anew, one entry per CDR3 protein. The sample holds hundreds of thousands of distinct CDR3 sequences, roughly 36% seen once. The sample comes from a study of T cell repertoires in cytomegalovirus infection. V is TRBV11-3 and J is TRBJ2-1; the match to TRBD2 covers 9 bases. This sequence originates from a human donor in good health (CMV status not recorded). Some clones in this sample may be carry-over from other donors' samples. Sample: cultured PBMCs, taken from culture after CMV antigen stimulation. For the CDR3, the DNA is TGTGCCAGCAGCACATCCGCGGGGGGGGAGCAGTTCTTC. As protein: CASSTSAGGEQFF.